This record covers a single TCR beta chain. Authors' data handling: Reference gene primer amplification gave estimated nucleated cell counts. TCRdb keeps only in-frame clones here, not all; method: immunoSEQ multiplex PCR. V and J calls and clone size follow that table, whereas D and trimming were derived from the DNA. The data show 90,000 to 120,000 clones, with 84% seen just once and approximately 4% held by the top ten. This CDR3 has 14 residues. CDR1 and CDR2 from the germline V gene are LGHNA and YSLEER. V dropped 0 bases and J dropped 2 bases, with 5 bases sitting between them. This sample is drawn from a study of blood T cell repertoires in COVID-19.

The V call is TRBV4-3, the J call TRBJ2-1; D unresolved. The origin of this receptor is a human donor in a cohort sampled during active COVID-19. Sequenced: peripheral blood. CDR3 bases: TGCGCCAGCAGCCAAGATTCGGCCTACAATGAGCAGTTCTTC. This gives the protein CASSQDSAYNEQFF.